These 24 T cell receptor beta chains originate from one sample sequenced in a study of cytotoxic CD8 clonotypes in ibrutinib-treated CLL. Clones were sequenced by immunoSEQ multiplex PCR, and TCRdb holds only the in-frame ones, with some missing. The sample holds fewer than 35,000 clones, roughly 85% seen once. This sample comprised PBMCs, obtained after 24 months of ibrutinib treatment. Receptors were obtained from a human donor with chronic lymphocytic leukemia.

This chain links TRBV7-9 with TRBJ1-5; no definite D call. Deletions cut 4 bases from V and 0 bases from J, with 7 bases between. The CDR3 extends over 14 amino acids. Germline values: CDR1 SEHNR, CDR2 FQNEAQ (reference sequence). The CDR3 nucleotides read TGTGCCAGCAGCTCAGACTTTAGCAATCAGCCCCAGCATTTT. The encoded protein is CASSSDFSNQPQHF.

This clone was observed a handful of times. The chain uses TRBV15 and TRBJ2-1; D gene unclear. Germline V gene data show CDR1 as LNHNV and CDR2 as YYDKDF (reference sequence). CDR3 size: 12 residues. Trimming removed 5 bases at V and 8 bases at J, with 10 bases between. CDR3 sequence: CATSFLGDEQFF. The CDR3 nucleotides read TGTGCCACCAGCTTCCTAGGCGATGAGCAGTTCTTC.

CDR3 coding DNA: TGTGCCAGCAGCTCCACCTTAGGACAGGGTAACTATGGCTACACCTTC. Translating it yields CASSSTLGQGNYGYTF. The V call is TRBV9, the J call TRBJ1-2; 8 bases match TRBD1. The CDR3 is made up of 16 amino acids. Germline CDR1 SGDLS, CDR2 YYNGEE. Germline trimming cut 4 bases from V and 1 base from J; bases unmatched to any gene: 9.

The J gene is TRBJ2-1, the V gene TRBV27; TRBD1 is a possible D gene (6 bases). The ends were cut back, 3 bases at V and 0 bases at J, with 15 bases in the middle. The CDR3 is 17 amino acids. Germline loops: CDR1 MNHEY, CDR2 SMNVEV (reference sequence). Here the CDR3 DNA reads TGTGCCAGCAGTTTCGGTTCGGACAGAAACTCCTACAATGAGCAGTTCTTC. Protein: CASSFGSDRNSYNEQFF.

J is TRBJ1-2 and V is TRBV27, with 8 bases aligning to TRBD1. The V gene's germline CDR1 is MNHEY and CDR2 SMNVEV (reference sequence). Trimming at V came to 4 bases and at J to 4 bases, leaving 5 bases not matched to a gene. The CDR3 runs to 14 residues. The CDR3 DNA reads TGTGCCAGCAGTTGGACCACAGGGGGCTATGGCTACACCTTC. This encodes CASSWTTGGYGYTF.

This clone was seen a few times. A junction end diverges from the germline sequence, so it may reflect a read error. V is TRBV11-2 and J is TRBJ2-7, with unresolved D. This CDR3 is 14 amino acids long. Looked up from germline, CDR1 is SGHAT and CDR2 is FQNNGV. CDR3 in amino acids: CASSLVKGGWEQYF. For the CDR3, the DNA is TGTGCCAGCAGTTTAGTCAAGGGTGGGTGGGAGCAGTACTTC.

The chain links TRBV10-2 to TRBJ2-6; D not certain. The CDR3 has 14 residues. Trimming took off 8 bases at V and 0 bases at J, with 8 bases between the two ends. Germline V gene lookup returns CDR1 WSHSY and CDR2 SAAADI. In DNA, the CDR3 is TGCGCCAGCGCAGACAACTCTGGGGCCAACGTCCTGACTTTC. It specifies CASADNSGANVLTF.

The genes are TRBV28 and TRBJ2-7; the match to TRBD1 covers 9 bases. The CDR3 totals 14 residues. Germline V CDR1 and CDR2: MDHEN, SYDVKM. V gave up 5 bases and J gave up 6 bases; unmatched junction bases: 8. The CDR3 DNA reads as TGTGCCAGCAGTCTCGGGACAGGGAGGGGCGAGCAGTACTTC. Amino acids: CASSLGTGRGEQYF.

This sequence joins TRBV11-2 and TRBJ2-1, with D possibly matching TRBD2 (5 bases). The germline V gene encodes CDR1 SGHAT and CDR2 FQNNGV. V lost 5 bases, J lost 12 bases, and 14 bases lay in between. The CDR3 is 12 residues long. The CDR3 region is CASSLTNRGQFF. As DNA, the CDR3 is TGTGCCAGCAGCCTAACGAACCGGGGGCAGTTCTTC. Full variable domain (outside the CDR3, taken from reference TRBV11-2 and TRBJ2-1): EAGVAQSPRYKIIEKRQSVAFWCNPISGHATLYWYQQILGQGPKLLIQFQNNGVVDDSQLPKDRFSAERLKGVDSTLKIQPAKLEDSAVYLCASSLTNRGQFFGPGTRLTVL.

The chain is built from TRBV5-6 and TRBJ2-7, with D hard to call. There are 14 residues in the CDR3. V shed 2 bases and J shed 3 bases, with 12 bases lying between them. Per the germline V gene, CDR1 is SGHDT and CDR2 is YYEEEE. CDR3 sequence reads: CASSFGQARYEQYF. The CDR3, as DNA: TGTGCCAGCAGCTTCGGGCAGGCACGCTACGAGCAGTACTTC.

The rearrangement links TRBV7-2 to TRBJ1-1, with TRBD1 identical over 8 bases. With V trimmed by 5 bases and J by 3 bases, 14 bases remained unmatched. CDR1 SGHTA and CDR2 FQGNSA come from the germline V gene. This CDR3 is built from 17 residues. CDR3 nucleotide sequence: TGTGCCAGCAGCCAAGATAACCGACAGGGGTGGGACACTGAAGCTTTCTTT. Amino acid sequence: CASSQDNRQGWDTEAFF.

The chain employs TRBV5-1 and TRBJ2-1; TRBD2 aligns across 7 bases. Germline V gene sequence: CDR1 SGHRS, CDR2 YFSETQ. There are 17 residues in the CDR3. J lost 4 bases, V lost 0 bases, and 10 bases had no gene match. The CDR3 DNA sequence: TGCGCCAGCAGCTTGGGGGATCGACTAGCAGGATACAATGAGCAGTTCTTC. Its protein is CASSLGDRLAGYNEQFF.

The chain has TRBV7-9 and TRBJ1-3, with D unresolved. V lost 5 bases, J lost 10 bases, and 9 bases lay in between. Germline CDR1 is SEHNR and CDR2 is FQNEAQ (reference sequence). The CDR3 runs 11 residues. The CDR3 reads CASSPELTIYF. The CDR3 DNA reads TGTGCCAGCAGCCCCGAATTGACCATATATTTT.

This chain uses TRBV11-2 with TRBJ2-7; D may correspond to TRBD1 or TRBD2 (5 bases each). V was pared by 4 bases and J by 2 bases, with 15 bases between. The CDR3 consists of 15 residues. The germline CDR1 and CDR2 sequences are SGHAT and FQNNGV. The DNA for the CDR3 is TGTGCCAGCAGCTCTACTTCGGGACGGGCCTACGAGCAGTACTTC. Encoded protein: CASSSTSGRAYEQYF.

The chain combines TRBV4-1 with TRBJ1-2; TRBD1 is a possible D gene (6 bases). This CDR3 is built from 15 residues. V dropped 5 bases and J dropped 5 bases, with 18 bases sitting between them. The germline gives CDR1 MGHRA, CDR2 YSYEKL. CDR3 region: CASSSPTTGTYGYTF. In nucleotides, the CDR3 is TGCGCCAGCAGCTCCCCAACTACAGGGACGTATGGCTACACCTTC.

Only one count was recorded for this clone. The V and J genes are TRBV27 and TRBJ1-1, with D unresolved. Trimming shortened V by 3 bases and J by 1 base, and 9 bases separated the two germline ends. CDR3 length: 14 amino acids. Looked up from germline, CDR1 is MNHEY and CDR2 is SMNVEV (reference sequence). The CDR3 region is CASSFGEGNTEAFF. CDR3 nucleotide sequence: TGTGCCAGCAGTTTTGGGGAAGGGAACACTGAAGCTTTCTTT.

V gene TRBV11-2 combines with J gene TRBJ1-5; 8 bases are shared with TRBD1. The V segment lost 5 bases and the J segment 6 bases; nucleotides outside the gene matches: 6. This CDR3 is 14 amino acids long. Germline CDR1 and CDR2: SGHAT and FQNNGV. CDR3 amino acids: CASSLTGDGQPQHF. For the CDR3, the DNA is TGTGCCAGCAGCCTGACAGGGGATGGTCAGCCCCAGCATTTT.

V is TRBV4-1 and J is TRBJ1-2; 10 bases are a match to TRBD1. CDR1 is MGHRA and CDR2 is YSYEKL in the germline V gene. Germline trimming cut 3 bases from V and 6 bases from J; bases unmatched to any gene: 10. The CDR3 contains 16 residues. The CDR3 sequence is CASSQGQGWFLDGYTF. CDR3 DNA sequence: TGCGCCAGCAGCCAGGGACAGGGGTGGTTCTTGGATGGCTACACCTTC.

The table lists this clone with a count of one. The DNA for the CDR3 is TGTGCCAGCAGTGACTCTGCTGGCTCTGGAAACACCATATATTTT. Protein sequence: CASSDSAGSGNTIYF. The gene calls are TRBV6-4 and TRBJ1-3, with D unclear. V shed 0 bases and J shed 0 bases, with 6 bases lying between them. The V gene's germline CDR1 is MRHNA and CDR2 SNTAGT. The CDR3 runs 15 residues.

The genes are TRBV4-1 and TRBJ2-7; D call uncertain. CDR1 MGHRA and CDR2 YSYEKL come from the germline V gene. The CDR3 covers 16 residues. V was clipped by 4 bases and J by 4 bases, with 20 bases between them. This CDR3 reads CASSLRPGSNFYEQYF. DNA for the CDR3: TGCGCCAGCAGCCTACGACCGGGCTCCAACTTTTACGAGCAGTACTTC.

CDR3 DNA sequence: TGTGCCAGCAGTTACGTAGGACTAGCCGACTACGAGCAGTACTTC. Encoded protein: CASSYVGLADYEQYF. The V call is TRBV6-6, the J call TRBJ2-7; 8 bases map to TRBD2. Germline CDR1 is MNHNY and CDR2 is SVGAGI (reference sequence). V gave up 2 bases and J gave up 3 bases; unmatched junction bases: 6. This CDR3 is 15 amino acids long.

The rearrangement uses TRBV4-1 and TRBJ1-3; no definite D call. Germline CDR1 and CDR2: MGHRA and YSYEKL. V lost 1 base, J lost 5 bases, and 12 bases lay in between. This CDR3 has 15 residues. The CDR3 loop reads CASSQAQGLRNTIYF. As DNA, the CDR3 is TGCGCCAGCAGCCAAGCCCAAGGACTGAGAAACACCATATATTTT.

This rearrangement joins TRBV7-9 to TRBJ2-3, with 7 nucleotides matching TRBD2. Germline CDR1 reads SEHNR; CDR2 reads FQNEAQ (reference sequence). CDR3 length equals 12 residues. V lost 3 bases, J lost 10 bases, and 4 bases stayed unmatched. CDR3 coding DNA: TGTGCCAGCAGCTTGGGACTATCGGCGCAGTATTTT. Its translation is CASSLGLSAQYF.

The chain carries TRBV7-3 and TRBJ2-5, with D maybe TRBD2 (5 bases). The CDR3 consists of 13 residues. Deletions cut 4 bases from V and 3 bases from J, with 9 bases between. The V gene's germline CDR1 is SGHTA and CDR2 FQGTGA. The CDR3 DNA reads as TGTGCCAGCAGCTCGACTACAAAAGAGACCCAGTACTTC. Translating gives CASSSTTKETQYF.